This TCR beta chain stems from a study of blood T cell repertoires in COVID-19 (TCRdb year 2020). Study-level background: Collaborator samples came from the United States, Italy and Spain and covered acute and convalescent phases of COVID-19. Where HLA class I and class II types were available, the types were taken from metadata supplied by the sample provider, not from assay-based typing. The dataset comprised deeply sampled blood TCRbeta repertoires from subjects exposed to, actively infected with, or recovered from COVID-19. Samples were obtained from the ongoing ImmuneRACE study (first 160 participants) and from 1,200 or so subjects provided by 6 global collaborators. The sample metadata nearly always contained a de-identified subject ID, COVID-19 status, age in years and sex. The repertoires were made available in a free public database intended to serve as a resource for research on the immune response to SARS-CoV-2. The prospective study material was composed of cDNA or gDNA derived from T cells, B-cell-depleted T cells, or PBMCs.

From V the trimming removes 4 bases and from J it removes 6 bases, while the gene matches leave 7 bases of the junction unaccounted for. CDR1 and CDR2 (KGHDR, SFDVKD) derive from the germline V gene. The CDR3 sequence holds 16 residues, the cysteine and phenylalanine included. Just CDR3 DNA is preserved here, 48 bases in frame from base 1. Each collaborating institution followed its own protocols to collect whole blood in K2EDTA tubes. For TCRbeta analysis, collaborator samples were shipped as frozen whole blood, as isolated PBMCs, or as DNA extracted from either sample type. As to this clone: The clone's antigen remains unknown. Qualities for individual bases were not recorded, and no much larger clone is one base off.

The immunoSEQ Assay, a bias-controlled multiplex PCR, was used to amplify TCRbeta CDR3 regions from genomic DNA. The source study handled its data this way. The number of nucleated cells in each sample was estimated from the amplification of reference gene primers within the assay. To quantify the absolute abundance of each unique TCRbeta CDR3 rearrangement, sequence reads were collapsed and filtered. Productive Simpson clonality was computed per sample as the square root of Simpson's diversity index over productive rearrangements. Sourced from immuneACCESS, this table was stored by TCRdb with only in-frame sequences that have V and J called. A share of the clones is absent; for the studies checked, an unresolved V gene accounts for under half, and the remainder has no known explanation. From that table come the V and J calls and clone size; the DNA was used to work out D and trimming. The sample includes 55,000 to 90,000 clones, with approximately 90% observed a single time. Of the sample, around 3.9% is held by the ten largest clones.

The paper as a whole reports these results and caveats: The amount of clinical and demographic metadata varied by source and participant and was provided uncurated.

The clonotype originates from a man in his 70s with active COVID-19. Here the chain combines TRBV24-1 and TRBJ2-4, with 11 bases aligning to TRBD2. The sequencing input was peripheral blood. CDR3 sequence: CATSDPSGGPGNIQYF. The DNA sequence reads TGTGCCACCAGTGACCCTAGCGGGGGGCCGGGAAACATTCAGTACTTC.